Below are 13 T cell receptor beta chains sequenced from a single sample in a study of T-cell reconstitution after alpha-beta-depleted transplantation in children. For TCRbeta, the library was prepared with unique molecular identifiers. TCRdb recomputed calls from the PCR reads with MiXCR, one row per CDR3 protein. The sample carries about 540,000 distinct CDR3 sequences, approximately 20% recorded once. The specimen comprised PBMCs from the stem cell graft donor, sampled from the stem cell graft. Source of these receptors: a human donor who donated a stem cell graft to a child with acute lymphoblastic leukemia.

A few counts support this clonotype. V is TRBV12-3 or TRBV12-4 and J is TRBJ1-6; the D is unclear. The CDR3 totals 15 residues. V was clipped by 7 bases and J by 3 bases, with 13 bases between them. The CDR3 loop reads CASTVYIRYNSPLHF. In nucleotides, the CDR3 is TGTGCCAGCACCGTATACATCCGCTATAATTCACCCCTCCACTTT.

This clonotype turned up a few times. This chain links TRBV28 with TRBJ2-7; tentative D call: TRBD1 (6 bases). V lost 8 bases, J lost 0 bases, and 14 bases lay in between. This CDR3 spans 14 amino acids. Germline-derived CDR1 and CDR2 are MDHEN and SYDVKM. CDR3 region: CASLTGTSSYEQYF. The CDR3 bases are TGTGCCAGCTTAACCGGGACATCCTCCTACGAGCAGTACTTC.

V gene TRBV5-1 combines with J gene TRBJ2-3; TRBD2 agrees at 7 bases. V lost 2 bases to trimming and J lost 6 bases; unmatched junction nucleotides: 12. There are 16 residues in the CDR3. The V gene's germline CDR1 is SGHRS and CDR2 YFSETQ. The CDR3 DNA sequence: TGCGCCAGCAGCTTTTCTAGCGGCCAGACAGCCGATACGCAGTATTTT. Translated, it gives CASSFSSGQTADTQYF.

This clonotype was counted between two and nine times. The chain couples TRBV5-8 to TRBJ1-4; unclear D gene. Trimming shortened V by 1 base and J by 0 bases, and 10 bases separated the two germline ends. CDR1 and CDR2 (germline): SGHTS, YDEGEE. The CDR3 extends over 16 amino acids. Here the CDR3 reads CASSLRDGATNEKLFF. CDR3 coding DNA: TGTGCCAGCAGCTTGCGCGACGGTGCAACTAATGAAAAACTGTTTTTT.

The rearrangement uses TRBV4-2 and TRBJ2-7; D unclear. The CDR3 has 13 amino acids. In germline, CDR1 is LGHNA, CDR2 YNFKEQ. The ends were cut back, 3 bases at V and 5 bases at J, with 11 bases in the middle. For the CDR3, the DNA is TGTGCCAGCAGCCAGGAGTCTTACCACGAGCAGTACTTC. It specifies CASSQESYHEQYF.

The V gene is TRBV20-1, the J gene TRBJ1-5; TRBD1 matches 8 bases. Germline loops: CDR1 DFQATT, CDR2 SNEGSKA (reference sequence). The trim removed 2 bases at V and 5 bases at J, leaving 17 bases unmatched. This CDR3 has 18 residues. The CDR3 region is CSARKGSVSSRGHQPQHF. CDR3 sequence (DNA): TGCAGTGCTAGAAAGGGGAGCGTATCCAGCAGGGGGCATCAGCCCCAGCATTTT.

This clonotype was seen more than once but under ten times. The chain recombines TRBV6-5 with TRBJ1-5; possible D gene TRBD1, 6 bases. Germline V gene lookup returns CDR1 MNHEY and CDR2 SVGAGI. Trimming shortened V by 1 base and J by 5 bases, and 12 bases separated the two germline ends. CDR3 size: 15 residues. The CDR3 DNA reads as TGTGCCAGCAGTTACTACAGGGATCGGGATCAGCCCCAGCATTTT. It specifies CASSYYRDRDQPQHF.

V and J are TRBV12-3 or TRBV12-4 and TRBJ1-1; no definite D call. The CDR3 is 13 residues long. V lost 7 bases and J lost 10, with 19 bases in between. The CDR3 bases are TGTGCCAGCACTCGAGACCGCGCCAGAACAGCTTTCTTT. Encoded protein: CASTRDRARTAFF.

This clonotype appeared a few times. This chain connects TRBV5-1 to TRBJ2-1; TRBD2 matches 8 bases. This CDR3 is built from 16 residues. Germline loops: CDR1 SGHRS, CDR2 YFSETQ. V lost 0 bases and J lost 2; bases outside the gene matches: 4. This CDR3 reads CASSLGAGVAYNEQFF. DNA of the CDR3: TGCGCCAGCAGCTTGGGAGCGGGAGTGGCCTACAATGAGCAGTTCTTC.

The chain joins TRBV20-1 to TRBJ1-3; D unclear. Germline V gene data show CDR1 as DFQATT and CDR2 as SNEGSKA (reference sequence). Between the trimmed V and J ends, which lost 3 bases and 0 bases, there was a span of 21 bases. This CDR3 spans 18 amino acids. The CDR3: CSASNVARAANSGNTIYF. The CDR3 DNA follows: TGCAGTGCTAGTAATGTGGCGCGGGCCGCTAACTCTGGAAACACCATATATTTT.

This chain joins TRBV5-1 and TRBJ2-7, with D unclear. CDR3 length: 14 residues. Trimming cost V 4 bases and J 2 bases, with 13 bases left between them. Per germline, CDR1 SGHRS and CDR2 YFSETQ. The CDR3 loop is CASSLSLETYEQYF. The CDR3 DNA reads TGCGCCAGCAGCCTGTCACTCGAGACCTACGAGCAGTACTTC.

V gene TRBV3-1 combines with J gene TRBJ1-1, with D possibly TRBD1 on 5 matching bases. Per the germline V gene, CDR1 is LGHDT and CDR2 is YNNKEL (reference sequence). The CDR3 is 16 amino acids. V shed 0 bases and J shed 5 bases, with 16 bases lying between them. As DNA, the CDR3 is TGTGCCAGCAGCCAAGATCTGGGCAGGGTAGGGACTGAAGCTTTCTTT. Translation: CASSQDLGRVGTEAFF.

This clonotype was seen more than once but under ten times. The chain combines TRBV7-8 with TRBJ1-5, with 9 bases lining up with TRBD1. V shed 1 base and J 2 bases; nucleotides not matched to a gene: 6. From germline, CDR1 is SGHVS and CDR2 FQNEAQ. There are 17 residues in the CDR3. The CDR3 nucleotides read TGTGCCAGCAGCTTAGTAGGCGGGGACAGGGGCAATCAGCCCCAGCATTTT. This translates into CASSLVGGDRGNQPQHF.